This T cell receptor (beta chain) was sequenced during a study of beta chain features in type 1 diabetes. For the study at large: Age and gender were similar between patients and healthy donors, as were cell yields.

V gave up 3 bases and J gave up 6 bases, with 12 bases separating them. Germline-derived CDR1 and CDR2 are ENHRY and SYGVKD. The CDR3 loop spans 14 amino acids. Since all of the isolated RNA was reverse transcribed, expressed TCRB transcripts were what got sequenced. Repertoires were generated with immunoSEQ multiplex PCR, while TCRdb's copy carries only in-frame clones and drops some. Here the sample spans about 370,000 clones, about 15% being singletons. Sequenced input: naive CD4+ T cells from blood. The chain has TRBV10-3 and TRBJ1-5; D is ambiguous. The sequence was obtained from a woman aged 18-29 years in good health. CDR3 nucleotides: TGTGCCATCAGTGAAGGCCCCGACACTCAGCCCCAGCATTTT. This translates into CAISEGPDTQPQHF.